A selection of T cell receptor beta chains follows, all from one sample in a study of blood T cell repertoires in COVID-19. Method: immunoSEQ multiplex PCR; TCRdb's copy keeps in-frame clones and lacks some. This sample has around 290,000 clones; 80% to 90% occur once, and the top ten carry around 12%. The material sequenced was peripheral blood. These receptors were taken from a woman aged 70-85 years with COVID-19, enrolled during active disease. Both conserved end residues are trimmed from each CDR3. Fields, in order: V gene, J gene, CDR3 protein.

v_call: TRBV3-1/TRBV3-2; j_call: TRBJ2-5; cdr3_aa: ASSHRETQY
v_call: TRBV11-2; j_call: TRBJ1-2; cdr3_aa: ASSFRPDSGRGYT
v_call: TRBV10-3; j_call: TRBJ1-1; cdr3_aa: AISDAGVWTEAF
v_call: TRBV4-2; j_call: TRBJ2-7; cdr3_aa: ASSQESGRSYEQY
v_call: TRBV7-9; j_call: TRBJ2-2; cdr3_aa: ATQTTGTGELF
v_call: TRBV5-1; j_call: TRBJ1-1; cdr3_aa: ASSFVGGGVNTEAF
v_call: TRBV7-7; j_call: TRBJ1-4; cdr3_aa: ASSLDLGRGSANEKLF
v_call: TRBV9; j_call: TRBJ1-1; cdr3_aa: ASSIGTANTEAF
v_call: TRBV10-3; j_call: TRBJ2-7; cdr3_aa: AISVARLSYEQY
v_call: TRBV18; j_call: TRBJ2-5; cdr3_aa: ASSPQRGGPETQY
v_call: TRBV6-1; j_call: TRBJ1-2; cdr3_aa: ASSDQLAGGIANYGYT
v_call: TRBV15; j_call: TRBJ2-7; cdr3_aa: ATSRDQAGGPYEQY
v_call: TRBV10-2; j_call: TRBJ2-5; cdr3_aa: ASSGGQGGETQY
v_call: TRBV10-1; j_call: TRBJ2-7; cdr3_aa: ATTGYEQY
v_call: TRBV18; j_call: TRBJ1-5; cdr3_aa: ASSTTRGGVSNQPQH
v_call: TRBV30; j_call: TRBJ2-6; cdr3_aa: AWTLSGANVLT
v_call: TRBV29-1; j_call: TRBJ1-1; cdr3_aa: SAGQPLNTEAF
v_call: TRBV5-1; j_call: TRBJ1-1; cdr3_aa: ASSLYRDILNTEAF